This TCR beta chain is from a study of blood T cell repertoires in COVID-19. Method: immunoSEQ multiplex PCR; TCRdb's copy keeps in-frame clones and lacks some. This sample has about 59,000 clones; more than 80% occur once, and the top ten carry about a sixth. V lost 2 bases and J lost 1, with 14 bases in between. CDR1 and CDR2 from the germline V gene are GTSNPN and SVGIG (reference sequence). The CDR3 totals 15 residues. The genes are TRBV30 and TRBJ1-1; D not resolved. Material for sequencing was peripheral blood. The clonotype originates from a man at least 80 years old with acute or convalescent COVID-19. The DNA for the CDR3 is TGTGCCTGGAGTTCCGGGTCAGCTCAGAACACTGAAGCTTTCTTT. This encodes CAWSSGSAQNTEAFF.